One and the same sample provided the 4 T cell receptor beta chains below, sequenced in a study of control samples from healthy donors and cancer patients. Sequencing was performed with immunoSEQ multiplex PCR; in TCRdb, only in-frame clones are kept and a portion is missing. The table shows some 150,000 clones, with 94% occurring only once. The sequenced sample consisted of blood. The source is a man between 35 and 55 years old in good health.

The V gene is TRBV10-2, the J gene TRBJ1-2; D is undetermined. Germline CDR1 WSHSY, CDR2 SAAADI. The CDR3 is 13 residues long. V lost 0 bases and J 6 bases, leaving 8 bases between the germline ends. The CDR3 coding sequence is TGCGCCAGCAGTGAGTCAAGGGTAGATGGCTACACCTTC. Protein sequence: CASSESRVDGYTF.

V usage is TRBV10-2 and J usage is TRBJ1-2; D is undetermined. The CDR3 runs to 13 residues. Germline V gives CDR1 WSHSY, CDR2 SAAADI. The V end was cut by 5 bases, the J end by 5 bases, with 12 bases between. CDR3 region: CASSSGERYGYTF. DNA of the CDR3: TGCGCCAGCAGTAGCGGGGAACGGTATGGCTACACCTTC.

V is TRBV5-1 and J is TRBJ1-5; possibly TRBD1 for D (5 bases). V was cut by 4 bases and J by 3 bases, with 14 bases left in between. CDR1 and CDR2 from the germline V gene are SGHRS and YFSETQ. This CDR3 spans 15 amino acids. DNA of the CDR3: TGCGCCAGCAGCCCCAAGGGAGGGGTCAATCAGCCCCAGCATTTT. Translated: CASSPKGGVNQPQHF. Full variable domain (rest looked up from reference TRBV5-1 and TRBJ1-5): KAGVTQTPRYLIKTRGQQVTLSCSPISGHRSVSWYQQTPGQGLQFLFEYFSETQRNKGNFPGRFSGRQFSNSRSEMNVSTLELGDSALYLCASSPKGGVNQPQHFGDGTRLSIL.

The J gene is TRBJ2-2, the V gene TRBV2; maybe TRBD1 (6 bases). Germline-derived CDR1 and CDR2 are SNHLY and FYNNEI. V was shortened by 3 bases and J by 4 bases, with 6 bases between the two germline ends. This CDR3 contains 13 residues. The DNA for the CDR3 is TGTGCCAGCAGTGAGGACAGCACCGGGGAGCTGTTTTTT. Translation gives CASSEDSTGELFF.